A selection of T cell receptor beta chains follows, all from one sample in a study of blood T cell repertoires in COVID-19. Data came from immunoSEQ multiplex PCR; TCRdb stores just in-frame clones and leaves some out. The sample consists of over 400,000 clones, less than 90% of them appearing once. Input material: PBMCs or T cells enriched from blood (not recorded which). The receptors here all came from a woman aged 60-75 years who had recovered from COVID-19. Both conserved end residues are part of each CDR3. The D gene is left open where the match is weak. The size entry is marked missing in some rows and otherwise reads once, few, many or a size class.

clone size	CDR3 length	V gene	D gene	J gene	CDR3 protein	CDR3 DNA
NA	16	TRBV5-4	TRBD1	TRBJ2-6	CAINLGGPSGANVLTF	TGTGCCATTAACTTAGGGGGCCCTTCTGGGGCCAACGTCCTGACTTTC
NA	15	TRBV6-2/TRBV6-3	TRBD1	TRBJ1-2	CASSRQGARAYGYTF	TGTGCCAGCAGCCGCCAGGGGGCAAGAGCGTATGGCTACACCTTC
NA	15	TRBV7-7	NA	TRBJ2-1	CASSLGTDYYNEQFF	TGTGCCAGCAGCTTAGGGACGGACTATTACAATGAGCAGTTCTTC
NA	14	TRBV5-1	NA	TRBJ1-4	CASSLPSGDEKLFF	TGCGCCAGCAGCTTGCCATCGGGGGACGAAAAACTGTTTTTT
NA	16	TRBV9	NA	TRBJ1-6	CASSPSQGSYNSPLHF	TGTGCCAGCAGCCCTTCTCAGGGTTCCTATAATTCACCCCTCCACTTT
NA	12	TRBV12-3/TRBV12-4	NA	TRBJ2-1	CASSPNSREQFF	TGTGCCAGCAGTCCAAACAGTCGGGAGCAGTTCTTC
NA	17	TRBV4-2	NA	TRBJ2-1	CASSQGSGLYSYNEQFF	TGTGCCAGCAGCCAAGGATCGGGACTGTACTCCTACAATGAGCAGTTCTTC
NA	13	TRBV7-8	NA	TRBJ2-7	CASSFSGKDEQYF	TGTGCCAGCAGCTTTTCGGGGAAGGACGAGCAGTACTTC
NA	15	TRBV9	TRBD1	TRBJ1-1	CASSATGGLNTEAFF	TGTGCCAGCAGCGCGACAGGGGGATTGAACACTGAAGCTTTCTTT
NA	17	TRBV27	TRBD1	TRBJ2-2	CASSLSPGQGPAGELFF	TGTGCCAGCAGTTTATCACCGGGACAGGGGCCCGCCGGGGAGCTGTTTTTT
many	13	TRBV12-3/TRBV12-4	TRBD2	TRBJ2-1	CASSPAGVNEQFF	TGTGCCAGCAGCCCAGCGGGGGTCAATGAGCAGTTCTTC
NA	14	TRBV7-9	TRBD1	TRBJ1-2	CASSLGQGAGGYTF	TGTGCCAGCAGCTTGGGACAGGGGGCGGGTGGCTACACCTTC
NA	15	TRBV6-5	NA	TRBJ1-5	CASSYGLGVGQPQHF	TGTGCCAGCAGTTACGGCCTCGGGGTTGGGCAGCCCCAGCATTTT
NA	16	TRBV2	TRBD1	TRBJ1-1	CASSGQGGSMNTEAFF	TGTGCCAGCAGTGGACAGGGTGGTAGCATGAACACTGAAGCTTTCTTT
NA	16	TRBV6-5	NA	TRBJ1-3	CASSSRRDTAGNTIYF	TGTGCCAGCAGTTCCCGCAGGGACACGGCTGGAAACACCATATATTTT
NA	16	TRBV6-1	NA	TRBJ2-6	CASSEDGGSGANVLTF	TGTGCCAGCAGTGAAGACGGGGGTAGCGGGGCCAACGTCCTGACTTTC
NA	18	TRBV19	TRBD1	TRBJ2-6	CASNGDRGRSSGANVLTF	TGTGCCAGTAATGGGGACAGGGGTCGATCCTCTGGGGCCAACGTCCTGACTTTC
NA	13	TRBV7-2	NA	TRBJ1-2	CASSFRGNYGYTF	TGTGCCAGCAGCTTCCGCGGAAACTATGGCTACACCTTC
NA	16	TRBV10-3	NA	TRBJ1-5	CAISGGSQGTNQPQHF	TGTGCCATCAGTGGGGGGTCACAGGGCACTAATCAGCCCCAGCATTTT
NA	18	TRBV4-1	TRBD1	TRBJ1-5	CASSQDIGQGAPISPQHF	TGCGCCAGCAGCCAAGATATAGGACAGGGCGCTCCAATCAGCCCCCAGCATTTT
NA	14	TRBV5-1	NA	TRBJ2-1	CASSYGQQGNEQFF	TGCGCCAGCAGTTACGGACAGCAGGGGAATGAGCAGTTCTTC
NA	15	TRBV2	TRBD1	TRBJ1-3	CASSWDSLSGNTIYF	TGTGCCAGCAGTTGGGACAGCCTCTCTGGAAACACCATATATTTT
NA	13	TRBV10-3	TRBD2	TRBJ2-5	CAISGGGTETQYF	TGTGCCATCAGTGGGGGGGGAACGGAGACCCAGTACTTC
NA	17	TRBV21-1	NA	TRBJ2-1	CASSKSRVCRGAGEQFF	TGTGCCAGCAGCAAATCCCGCGTTTGTAGAGGCGCGGGTGAGCAGTTCTTC
NA	13	TRBV6-5	NA	TRBJ2-5	CASSRTIKGAQYF	TGTGCCAGCAGCAGGACTATCAAAGGGGCCCAGTACTTC
NA	14	TRBV15	NA	TRBJ2-3	CATSRDRAADTQYF	TGTGCCACCAGCAGAGATCGTGCGGCAGATACGCAGTATTTT
NA	13	TRBV6-5	TRBD1	TRBJ2-3	CASIVTGADTQYF	TGTGCCAGCATTGTGACAGGGGCTGATACGCAGTATTTT
NA	15	TRBV6-5	TRBD1	TRBJ1-2	CASSYLDRAGYGYTF	TGTGCCAGCAGTTACTTGGACAGGGCTGGCTATGGCTACACCTTC
many	16	TRBV7-2	NA	TRBJ1-4	CASSLASPLLNEKLFF	TGTGCCAGCAGCTTAGCGTCCCCTCTCCTCAATGAAAAACTGTTTTTT
NA	15	TRBV4-1	TRBD2	TRBJ2-3	CASALGGGPTDTQYF	TGCGCCAGCGCCCTTGGGGGGGGTCCAACAGATACGCAGTATTTT
NA	13	TRBV19	TRBD1	TRBJ1-2	CASRADRGQGYTF	TGTGCCAGTAGGGCCGACAGGGGGCAAGGCTACACCTTC
few	15	TRBV2	TRBD1	TRBJ1-5	CASNLGQGGNQPQHF	TGTGCCAGCAACCTAGGACAGGGAGGCAATCAGCCCCAGCATTTT
NA	13	TRBV2	TRBD1	TRBJ1-1	CASGTGGDTEAFF	TGTGCCAGCGGAACAGGGGGTGACACTGAAGCTTTCTTT
NA	13	TRBV12-3/TRBV12-4	NA	TRBJ2-5	CASTRGAGETQYF	TGTGCCAGCACTCGGGGGGCGGGAGAGACCCAGTACTTC
NA	15	TRBV6-5	TRBD2	TRBJ2-7	CASSKLAEISYEQYF	TGTGCCAGCAGTAAACTAGCGGAAATCTCCTACGAGCAGTACTTC
NA	15	TRBV9	TRBD1	TRBJ1-1	CASSVEGRGQGEAFF	TGTGCCAGCAGCGTAGAGGGCAGGGGGCAGGGTGAAGCTTTCTTT
once	14	TRBV2	TRBD1	TRBJ2-7	CASSEGGQGIEQYF	TGTGCCAGCAGTGAGGGGGGACAGGGGATCGAGCAGTACTTC
NA	17	TRBV19	TRBD1	TRBJ2-6	CASSTDRFPSGANVLTF	TGTGCCAGTAGTACGGACAGGTTTCCCTCTGGGGCCAACGTCCTGACTTTC
NA	15	TRBV6-5	TRBD1	TRBJ2-1	CATRQGRLGDNEQFF	TGTGCCACCAGACAGGGGAGGCTGGGGGACAATGAGCAGTTCTTC
NA	13	TRBV2	TRBD2	TRBJ2-7	CASSAGVSSEQYF	TGTGCCAGCAGCGCGGGGGTTTCATCCGAGCAGTACTTC
NA	16	TRBV6-5	TRBD2	TRBJ2-4	CASSYSVAGAKNIQYF	TGTGCCAGCAGTTACTCGGTAGCGGGAGCCAAAAACATTCAGTACTTC
once	13	TRBV6-6	NA	TRBJ2-2	CASSLQAWGELFF	TGTGCCAGCAGTTTACAGGCGTGGGGGGAGCTGTTTTTT
NA	13	TRBV12-3/TRBV12-4	NA	TRBJ1-4	CASSSPANEKLFF	TGTGCCAGCAGTTCCCCGGCTAATGAAAAACTGTTTTTT
NA	14	TRBV4-1	TRBD1	TRBJ1-3	CASSQQGQENTIYF	TGCGCCAGCAGCCAACAGGGACAGGAAAACACCATATATTTT
once	14	TRBV5-4	NA	TRBJ2-7	CASSLTVGDSEQYF	TGTGCCAGCAGCTTGACAGTGGGAGATTCCGAGCAGTACTTC
NA	16	TRBV15	TRBD1	TRBJ2-6	CATSRDRASGANVLTF	TGTGCCACCAGCAGGGACAGGGCCTCTGGGGCCAACGTCCTGACTTTC
NA	14	TRBV5-6	NA	TRBJ1-5	CASSLATSGQPQHF	TGTGCCAGCAGCTTGGCCACTTCAGGACAGCCCCAGCATTTT
NA	13	TRBV30	NA	TRBJ1-2	CACPRQVGVGYTF	TGTGCCTGTCCAAGACAGGTGGGGGTCGGCTACACCTTC
NA	13	TRBV12-3/TRBV12-4	NA	TRBJ1-1	CASNDQGTSEAFF	TGTGCCAGCAATGACCAGGGAACATCGGAAGCTTTCTTT
once	15	TRBV5-1	TRBD2	TRBJ2-1	CASSSRGGSYNEQFF	TGCGCCAGCAGCTCCCGGGGGGGTTCCTACAATGAGCAGTTCTTC
NA	13	TRBV5-1	NA	TRBJ2-5	CASSRGSGETQYF	TGCGCCAGCAGCAGAGGGAGCGGGGAGACCCAGTACTTC
NA	15	TRBV5-4	TRBD1	TRBJ2-5	CASSSGQGRQETQYF	TGTGCCAGCAGCTCCGGACAGGGCAGACAAGAGACCCAGTACTTC
NA	15	TRBV2	TRBD2	TRBJ2-3	CASSEPGGGTDTQYF	TGTGCCAGCAGTGAACCCGGGGGGGGGACAGATACGCAGTATTTT
NA	15	TRBV28	NA	TRBJ2-1	CASRRGGDSYNEQFF	TGTGCCAGCAGACGGGGTGGGGATTCCTACAATGAGCAGTTCTTC
NA	12	TRBV4-1	NA	TRBJ2-3	CASSQELDTQYF	TGCGCCAGCAGCCAGGAGCTAGATACGCAGTATTTT